The rows below give T cell receptor beta chains drawn from one sample of a study of blood T cell repertoires in COVID-19. Clones were read by immunoSEQ multiplex PCR, and TCRdb kept only the in-frame ones, dropping some. The sample has 26,000 or so clones; 92% are singletons. Sequenced: peripheral blood. These TCRs come from a human donor in a cohort sampled during active COVID-19. Both conserved end residues are part of each CDR3. Each record gives: J gene, V gene, clone size, D gene, CDR3 DNA, CDR3 protein. A D gene is named only where the DNA matches it firmly. Only some rows state a clone size, as once, few, many or a class for expanded clones.

J: TRBJ2-2
V: TRBV5-5
size: NA
D: NA
DNA: TGTGCCAGCAGCTTGGTGACTGAGTCCGGGGAGCTGTTTTTT
CDR3: CASSLVTESGELFF

J: TRBJ1-1
V: TRBV28
size: NA
D: TRBD1
DNA: TGTGCCAGCAGACCAATGTCGGACAGGGGGTATTACACTGAAGCTTTCTTT
CDR3: CASRPMSDRGYYTEAFF

J: TRBJ2-1
V: TRBV6-4
size: NA
D: TRBD2
DNA: TGTGCCAGCAGTGACCGGGCGGGGGGGCGAAATGAGCAGTTCTTC
CDR3: CASSDRAGGRNEQFF

J: TRBJ2-3
V: TRBV4-2
size: few
D: NA
DNA: TGTGCCAGCAGCCAAACAACTACTAGCACAGATACGCAGTATTTT
CDR3: CASSQTTTSTDTQYF

J: TRBJ2-5
V: TRBV6-5
size: NA
D: NA
DNA: TGTGCCGGGCAATCCAGCCGGGACAACCAAGAGACCCAGTACTTC
CDR3: CAGQSSRDNQETQYF

J: TRBJ1-2
V: TRBV6-6
size: NA
D: NA
DNA: TGTGCCAGCAGCCCGGCGGGGAGGGACGTTAGCGGCTACACCTTC
CDR3: CASSPAGRDVSGYTF

J: TRBJ1-2
V: TRBV19
size: NA
D: TRBD1
DNA: TGTGCCTGCTCGACAGGGGCTAACTATGGCTACACCTTC
CDR3: CACSTGANYGYTF

J: TRBJ1-6
V: TRBV6-4
size: few
D: TRBD1
DNA: TGTGCCAGCAGTGAGGCAGGGGGCGGTAATTCACCCCTCCACTTT
CDR3: CASSEAGGGNSPLHF

J: TRBJ2-6
V: TRBV9
size: NA
D: NA
DNA: TGTGCCAGCAGCCTGGGGGGCTCTGGGGCCAACGTCCTGACTTTC
CDR3: CASSLGGSGANVLTF

J: TRBJ2-5
V: TRBV11-2
size: NA
D: NA
DNA: TGTGCCAGCAGCCGACAACCGCTAGCTGAGGCCCAGTACTTC
CDR3: CASSRQPLAEAQYF

J: TRBJ1-1
V: TRBV19
size: once
D: TRBD1
DNA: TGTGCCACGGCGCAGGGGGCAACTGAAGCTTTCTTT
CDR3: CATAQGATEAFF

J: TRBJ2-7
V: TRBV11-2
size: NA
D: TRBD2
DNA: TGTGCCAGCAGCTTATCCGGACTAGCGGACTACGAGCAGTACTTC
CDR3: CASSLSGLADYEQYF

J: TRBJ1-2
V: TRBV27
size: NA
D: TRBD1
DNA: TGTGCCAGCAGACAAGACAGGGGACTTGGCTACACCTTC
CDR3: CASRQDRGLGYTF

J: TRBJ2-4
V: TRBV5-1
size: once
D: NA
DNA: TGCGCCAGCAGCTTGGAACCCAGATCCAAAAACATTCAGTACTTC
CDR3: CASSLEPRSKNIQYF

J: TRBJ1-2
V: TRBV25-1
size: NA
D: NA
DNA: TGTGCCAGCAGCGCGGACGGGGGGAACTATGGCTACACCTTC
CDR3: CASSADGGNYGYTF

J: TRBJ1-1
V: TRBV10-3
size: NA
D: NA
DNA: TGTGCCATCACTCCGACAGCGAACACTGAAGCTTTCTTT
CDR3: CAITPTANTEAFF

J: TRBJ2-1
V: TRBV11-2
size: NA
D: TRBD2
DNA: TGTGCCAGCAGCCCACGTCAAGGTAGCGGGTCCTACAATGAGCAGTTCTTC
CDR3: CASSPRQGSGSYNEQFF

J: TRBJ2-7
V: TRBV28
size: NA
D: NA
DNA: TGTGCCAGCATGGGCGGACTATCCTACGAGCAGTACTTC
CDR3: CASMGGLSYEQYF

J: TRBJ2-1
V: TRBV4-2
size: NA
D: NA
DNA: TGTGCCAGCAGCCAAGAGAGTAGGGGGGGGTTATACAATGAGCAGTTCTTC
CDR3: CASSQESRGGLYNEQFF

J: TRBJ2-1
V: TRBV3-1/TRBV3-2
size: once
D: TRBD2
DNA: TGTGCCAGCAGCCAACATCTAGCGGGGGGGAAATACAATGAGCAGTTCTTC
CDR3: CASSQHLAGGKYNEQFF

J: TRBJ1-1
V: TRBV6-5
size: NA
D: NA
DNA: TGTGCCAGCAGTCTGGGAGGAGAAGCTTTCTTT
CDR3: CASSLGGEAFF

J: TRBJ2-1
V: TRBV19
size: NA
D: TRBD2
DNA: TGTGCCAGTTCCGGGGGGGGGACTCCCAATGAGCAGTTCTTC
CDR3: CASSGGGTPNEQFF

J: TRBJ1-4
V: TRBV9
size: NA
D: NA
DNA: TGTGCCAGCAGCGGTCCCCCAGGGGTTATTAATGAAAAACTGTTTTTT
CDR3: CASSGPPGVINEKLFF

J: TRBJ1-5
V: TRBV29-1
size: once
D: NA
DNA: TGCAGCGTTGCAAGTGGCCCCAGCAATCAGCCCCAGCATTTT
CDR3: CSVASGPSNQPQHF

J: TRBJ1-6
V: TRBV6-5
size: NA
D: TRBD1
DNA: TGTGCCAGCACTCAACTGGGGACAGGTAATTCACCCCTCCACTTT
CDR3: CASTQLGTGNSPLHF

J: TRBJ2-5
V: TRBV27
size: NA
D: NA
DNA: TGTGCCAGCAGTTTGGGAACTAGGCGAGCTGGGGAGACCCAGTACTTC
CDR3: CASSLGTRRAGETQYF